Following are 30 T cell receptor beta chains from one sample sequenced in a study of blood T cells in healthy people across ages (dated by TCRdb to the mid-2010s). The library was prepared using 5' RACE. Reads for this sample came from an Illumina HiSeq 2500. A second PCR of roughly 7 to 12 cycles was run with a J-beta primer mix and a sample-barcoded 5' primer. Through fastp at Q25 and MiXCR, TCRdb rebuilt clones from the public reads, retaining in-frame beta chains. When rows share a CDR3 protein, they turn into one entry using the most common DNA and genes. This sample has 650,000 to 950,000 distinct CDR3 sequences in its table, and about 42% of those were observed once. 15% to 25% of the sample comes from the top ten. The sample taken for sequencing was blood. The receptors shown here come from a man aged 55 to 70 in good health.

This clonotype has just a few counts. The chain employs TRBV28 and TRBJ2-4; a possible D gene is TRBD2 (5 bases). Trimming removed 5 bases at V and 0 bases at J, with 11 bases between. Germline V gives CDR1 MDHEN, CDR2 SYDVKM. The CDR3 is made up of 15 amino acids. The CDR3 is CASSPRGLAKNIQYF. CDR3 in DNA: TGTGCCAGCAGTCCCCGCGGGTTAGCCAAAAACATTCAGTACTTC.

The chain recombines TRBV7-9 with TRBJ2-7; D remains unclear. V was shortened by 5 bases and J by 7 bases, with 15 bases between the two germline ends. Per the germline V gene, CDR1 is SEHNR and CDR2 is FQNEAQ (reference sequence). The CDR3 is 13 amino acids. The CDR3 DNA sequence: TGTGCCAGCAGCCCCCTGGGGAAAGATGAGCAGTACTTC. Residues: CASSPLGKDEQYF.

This chain uses TRBV5-6 with TRBJ2-5; no clear D gene. V lost 4 bases to trimming and J lost 4 bases, with 8 bases between them. This CDR3 has 12 amino acids. Germline values: CDR1 SGHDT, CDR2 YYEEEE. The CDR3 DNA is TGTGCCAGCAGCAAGGACGGAGAGACCCAGTACTTC. It codes for CASSKDGETQYF.

This rearrangement joins TRBV4-3 to TRBJ2-7; TRBD1 matches 8 bases. V shed 4 bases and J 7 bases; nucleotides not matched to a gene: 9. The length of the CDR3 is 14 residues. CDR1 is LGHNA and CDR2 is YSLEER in the germline V gene. Here the CDR3 DNA reads TGCGCCAGCAGCCGAGGGACAGGTTCGTGGGAGCAGTACTTC. This sequence encodes CASSRGTGSWEQYF.

In regard to this clonotype: Germline and junction disagree at one end, which may indicate a read error. The chain carries TRBV20-1 and TRBJ2-1; TRBD2 matches at 7 bases. This CDR3 spans 14 amino acids. Germline-derived CDR1 and CDR2 are DFQATT and SNEGSKA (reference sequence). The CDR3 DNA follows: TGCGGTGCTTCGCCAGCGGGGAGGGACAATGAGCAGTTCTTC. Its translation is CGASPAGRDNEQFF.

On this clonotype: One end of the junction varies from germline; a read error may be responsible. This chain joins TRBV5-1 and TRBJ2-5, with TRBD2 as a possible D gene (7 bases). The CDR3 consists of 18 residues. Germline V gene data show CDR1 as SGHRS and CDR2 as YFSETQ. The DNA of the CDR3 is TGCACCAGCAGACGACAAAAAGGGGGGGGGACGTACCAAGAGACCCAGTACTTC. Its protein product is CTSRRQKGGGTYQETQYF.

The chain joins TRBV5-1 to TRBJ2-3, with D unresolved. The length of the CDR3 is 15 residues. Trimming took off 0 bases at V and 1 base at J, with 9 bases between the two ends. CDR1 is SGHRS, CDR2 YFSETQ, per germline. CDR3 protein: CASSLATMGTDTQYF. In nucleotides, the CDR3 is TGCGCCAGCAGCTTGGCAACGATGGGCACAGATACGCAGTATTTT.

The rearrangement joins TRBV7-9 to TRBJ2-5, with D maybe TRBD2 (5 bases). Near its end, the DNA agrees better with TRBJ2-7, so the J call may be wrong. This CDR3 comprises 14 residues. Germline CDR1 SEHNR, CDR2 FQNEAQ (reference sequence). The CDR3 here is CASSAGIGSYEQYF. In nucleotides, the CDR3 is TGTGCCAGCAGCGCCGGGATCGGGTCCTACGAGCAGTACTTC.

This chain connects TRBV6-6 to TRBJ1-1, with a possible D match to TRBD1 (6 bases). Trimming cost V 6 bases and J 1 base, with 15 bases left between them. The CDR3 covers 15 residues. Germline CDR1 reads MNHNY; CDR2 reads SVGAGI (reference sequence). DNA of the CDR3: TGTGCCAGCAGCTCCCACGGACAGCGGAACACTGAAGCTTTCTTT. Residues: CASSSHGQRNTEAFF.

This clonotype was recorded a few times. The gene calls are TRBV19 and TRBJ2-1, with 13 bases matching TRBD2. The V gene's germline CDR1 is LNHDA and CDR2 SQIVND (reference sequence). CDR3 length: 18 amino acids. J gave up 0 bases and V 5 bases, and 7 bases lay outside the gene matches. CDR3 residues: CASSPGTSGTSSYNEQFF. Written as DNA, the CDR3 is TGTGCCAGTAGTCCCGGGACTAGCGGGACGAGCTCCTACAATGAGCAGTTCTTC.

This chain connects TRBV14 to TRBJ1-5; 10 bases are a match to TRBD1. This CDR3 region has 15 residues. Per the germline V gene, CDR1 is SGHDN and CDR2 is FVKESK. V shed 3 bases and J 7 bases; nucleotides not matched to a gene: 6. DNA of the CDR3: TGTGCCAGCAGCCAGGGGACAGGGGTTGGACAGCCCCAGCATTTT. Its translation is CASSQGTGVGQPQHF.

The gene calls are TRBV18 and TRBJ2-1; D not certain. Trimming shortened V by 0 bases and J by 7 bases, and 13 bases separated the two germline ends. The CDR3 spans 15 residues. CDR1 is KGHSH and CDR2 is LQKENI in the germline V gene. The CDR3 loop reads CASSPPVGSLNEQFF. CDR3 nucleotide sequence: TGTGCCAGCTCACCACCGGTGGGCAGTCTAAATGAGCAGTTCTTC.

This clonotype showed up just a few times. The J gene is TRBJ2-7, the V gene TRBV9; possibly TRBD2 for D (5 bases). The CDR3 is made up of 14 amino acids. The germline V gene has CDR1 SGDLS and CDR2 YYNGEE. V shed 0 bases and J shed 6 bases, with 13 bases lying between them. This CDR3 reads CASSVVQVGGEQYF. The CDR3 DNA is TGTGCCAGCAGCGTAGTGCAGGTCGGAGGCGAGCAGTACTTC.

The V and J genes are TRBV7-9 and TRBJ2-7; 12 nucleotides agree with TRBD2. Germline V gene data show CDR1 as SEHNR and CDR2 as FQNEAQ (reference sequence). This CDR3 has 12 amino acids. With 10 bases clipped from V and 7 bases from J, the junction kept 5 bases outside the gene matches. CDR3 sequence reads: CATSGGDNEQYF. The DNA of the CDR3 is TGTGCCACTAGCGGGGGGGACAATGAGCAGTACTTC.

The rearrangement uses TRBV6-5 and TRBJ2-3, with D possibly matching TRBD1 (6 bases). The germline V gene has CDR1 MNHEY and CDR2 SVGAGI. V lost 7 bases and J lost 1, with 15 bases in between. The CDR3 has 15 residues. CDR3 bases: TGTGCCAGCAAACCCCGGGACACACGCACAGATACGCAGTATTTT. It codes for CASKPRDTRTDTQYF.

This clonotype showed up many times. This chain connects TRBV27 to TRBJ2-7; 7 nucleotides match TRBD2. Trimming took 5 bases from V and 7 from J; bases not matched to a gene: 11. Germline assignment: CDR1 MNHEY and CDR2 SMNVEV (reference sequence). The CDR3 consists of 14 residues. The chain's CDR3 is CASSRTGLVREQYF. The CDR3 coding sequence is TGTGCCAGCAGTCGCACCGGACTAGTGCGGGAGCAGTACTTC.

V is TRBV7-2 and J is TRBJ2-3; D is possibly TRBD1 (6 bases). The germline V gene encodes CDR1 SGHTA and CDR2 FQGNSA. CDR3 length equals 16 residues. The V end lost 5 bases, the J end lost 2 bases, and 17 bases lay between the germline ends. This CDR3 is CASSPKQGPYTDTQYF. The CDR3 nucleotides read TGTGCCAGCAGCCCAAAACAGGGTCCCTACACAGATACGCAGTATTTT. Looking up the rest from reference TRBV7-2 and TRBJ2-3 gives the full variable domain: GAGVSQSPSNKVTEKGKDVELRCDPISGHTALYWYRQSLGQGLEFLIYFQGNSAPDKSGLPSDRFSAERTGGSVSTLTIQRTQQEDSAVYLCASSPKQGPYTDTQYFGPGTRLTVL.

This chain connects TRBV7-9 to TRBJ1-2; TRBD1 is a possible D gene (5 bases). The germline V gene encodes CDR1 SEHNR and CDR2 FQNEAQ (reference sequence). The ends were cut back, 6 bases at V and 0 bases at J, with 26 bases in the middle. The CDR3 loop spans 19 amino acids. The CDR3 region has the DNA TGTGCCAGCAGTGGTATTGACAGACCGAGGACCGCTGCTAACTATGGCTACACCTTC. This codes for CASSGIDRPRTAANYGYTF.

V gene TRBV6-5 combines with J gene TRBJ2-5; D is possibly TRBD2 (5 bases). Trimming took off 2 bases at V and 11 bases at J, with 12 bases between the two ends. The CDR3 runs to 12 residues. Germline-derived CDR1 and CDR2 are MNHEY and SVGAGI. CDR3 sequence: CASSYAGLQQYF. The CDR3 nucleotides are TGTGCCAGCAGTTACGCGGGTTTGCAGCAGTACTTC.

Turning to this clonotype: This could be a read error, since a much larger clone is one nucleotide away. The chain couples TRBV20-1 to TRBJ1-6, with TRBD1 matching over 9 bases. CDR3 length: 13 amino acids. Germline V gene lookup returns CDR1 DFQATT and CDR2 SNEGSKA (reference sequence). V was clipped by 3 bases and J by 10 bases; unmatched bases: 4. CDR3 sequence reads: CSARTGGDSPLHF. The CDR3 DNA follows: TGCAGTGCTAGGACAGGGGGGGACTCACCCCTCCACTTT.

The J gene is TRBJ2-2, the V gene TRBV15; D possibly corresponds to TRBD1 (6 bases). CDR1 is LNHNV, CDR2 YYDKDF, per germline (reference sequence). The CDR3 is 17 residues long. V was cut by 0 bases and J by 2 bases, with 13 bases left in between. The CDR3 nucleotides read TGTGCCACCAGCAGAGATATCCCACAGGGAAACACCGGGGAGCTGTTTTTT. The encoded protein is CATSRDIPQGNTGELFF. The whole variable domain, remainder taken from reference TRBV15 and TRBJ2-2, is DAMVIQNPRYQVTQFGKPVTLSCSQTLNHNVMYWYQQKSSQAPKLLFHYYDKDFNNEADTPDNFQSRRPNTSFCFLDIRSPGLGDTAMYLCATSRDIPQGNTGELFFGEGSRLTVL.

The chain carries TRBV12-3 or TRBV12-4 and TRBJ2-7; D is perhaps TRBD2 (6 bases). The ends were cut back, 6 bases at V and 0 bases at J, with 12 bases in the middle. The CDR3 covers 14 residues. The CDR3 reads CASREGLVSYEQYF. CDR3 nucleotides: TGTGCCAGCAGGGAGGGGCTCGTCTCCTACGAGCAGTACTTC.

This clonotype has just one count. This chain uses TRBV12-3 or TRBV12-4 with TRBJ1-1; D not certain. CDR3 size: 13 residues. V lost 3 bases, J lost 1 base, and 6 bases lay in between. The CDR3 loop reads CASSLAKNTEAFF. Here the CDR3 DNA reads TGTGCCAGCAGTTTGGCCAAGAACACTGAAGCTTTCTTT.

This clonotype has a handful of counts. The V gene is TRBV10-3, the J gene TRBJ2-3; perhaps TRBD1 as D (5 bases). Looked up from germline, CDR1 is ENHRY and CDR2 is SYGVKD. Trimming pared 2 bases from V and 0 bases from J, leaving 21 bases between. The CDR3 extends over 19 amino acids. The CDR3 DNA sequence: TGTGCCATCAGTGAGAGGCAGGGATTCAAGTCGTCTAGCACAGATACGCAGTATTTT. Protein product: CAISERQGFKSSSTDTQYF.

This rearrangement joins TRBV12-3 or TRBV12-4 to TRBJ1-6; 9 bases fit TRBD1. CDR3 length equals 15 residues. The V and J ends lost 5 bases and 10 bases, in that order; junction bases with no gene match: 9. Written as DNA, the CDR3 is TGTGCCAGCAGTAAATCCGGGACAGGGTACTCACCCCTCCACTTT. It codes for CASSKSGTGYSPLHF.

The table lists this clonotype with many counts. The chain couples TRBV7-2 to TRBJ2-1; 10 bases line up with TRBD2. Trimming cost V 5 bases and J 8 bases; bases outside gene matches: 12. Germline loops: CDR1 SGHTA, CDR2 FQGNSA. The CDR3 runs 16 residues. CDR3 residues: CASSAGSGGAVHEQFF. The CDR3 DNA follows: TGTGCCAGCAGCGCAGGAAGCGGGGGGGCCGTCCATGAGCAGTTCTTC.

The table lists this clonotype with a few counts. The chain combines TRBV15 with TRBJ2-7, with a possible D match to TRBD2 (6 bases). The V end was cut by 0 bases, the J end by 12 bases, with 21 bases between. Germline assignment: CDR1 LNHNV and CDR2 YYDKDF (reference sequence). This CDR3 region has 15 residues. The CDR3 coding sequence is TGTGCCACCAGCAGAGACCTCGTTCCGTTTGGGGGGAGGTACTTC. Translation gives CATSRDLVPFGGRYF.

The chain joins TRBV29-1 to TRBJ2-1; 13 positions agree with TRBD2. The CDR3 contains 15 residues. J gave up 8 bases and V 4 bases, and 8 bases lay outside the gene matches. Germline V gene lookup returns CDR1 SQVTM and CDR2 ANQGSEA. As DNA, the CDR3 is TGCAGCGTTGGACAGACTAGCGGGGGGACCCATGAGCAGTTCTTC. Amino acids: CSVGQTSGGTHEQFF.

In this sample, this clonotype turned up a few times. The rearrangement joins TRBV7-2 to TRBJ2-7; D is perhaps TRBD1 or TRBD2 (5 bases each). The CDR3 is made up of 16 amino acids. Per the germline V gene, CDR1 is SGHTA and CDR2 is FQGNSA. Trimming shortened V by 0 bases and J by 3 bases, and 15 bases separated the two germline ends. CDR3 sequence reads: CASSLAWGTLIYEQYF. The DNA of the CDR3 is TGTGCCAGCAGCTTAGCTTGGGGGACCCTCATCTACGAGCAGTACTTC.

The chain carries TRBV6-2 or TRBV6-3 and TRBJ2-5, with D possibly matching TRBD2 (5 bases). This CDR3 is 14 amino acids long. CDR1 and CDR2 from the germline V gene are MNHEY and SVGEGT. V was cut by 6 bases and J by 5 bases, with 16 bases left in between. The CDR3 DNA reads as TGTGCCAGCAGACTACCGGGAACCGGGGAGACCCAGTACTTC. Encoded protein: CASRLPGTGETQYF.